This TCR beta chain is from a study of vaccination and CD4 T cells after COVID-19. Study-level points and caveats: Spike mono-reactivity marked 304 of 307 vaccine-specific clones in convalescent patients.

Germline V gene sequence: CDR1 SGHRS, CDR2 YFSETQ. The CDR3 is made up of 15 amino acids. Trimming took off 0 bases at V and 2 bases at J, with 10 bases between the two ends. Sequenced with the Oncomine TCR Beta short-read assay was DNA taken from cultured CD4+ T cells. TCRdb called the PCR reads again in MiXCR, with one record for every CDR3 protein. The sample consists of roughly 10,000 distinct CDR3 sequences, roughly 50% of them appearing once. For this clonotype: Its antigen is not known.

Treatment described: approximately 10-day PBMC culture with coronavirus spike peptide pools or control peptides (ViraFEST assay). The material sequenced was CD4+ T cells from blood, cultured in vitro. This receptor was obtained from a human donor who had recovered from COVID-19. This chain connects TRBV5-1 to TRBJ2-3; D call uncertain. CDR3 bases: TGCGCCAGCAGCTTGGCCGCACTAAACACAGATACGCAGTATTTT. It encodes CASSLAALNTDTQYF. The full variable domain, in which reference TRBV5-1 and TRBJ2-3 provide the parts outside the CDR3, is KAGVTQTPRYLIKTRGQQVTLSCSPISGHRSVSWYQQTPGQGLQFLFEYFSETQRNKGNFPGRFSGRQFSNSRSEMNVSTLELGDSALYLCASSLAALNTDTQYFGPGTRLTVL.